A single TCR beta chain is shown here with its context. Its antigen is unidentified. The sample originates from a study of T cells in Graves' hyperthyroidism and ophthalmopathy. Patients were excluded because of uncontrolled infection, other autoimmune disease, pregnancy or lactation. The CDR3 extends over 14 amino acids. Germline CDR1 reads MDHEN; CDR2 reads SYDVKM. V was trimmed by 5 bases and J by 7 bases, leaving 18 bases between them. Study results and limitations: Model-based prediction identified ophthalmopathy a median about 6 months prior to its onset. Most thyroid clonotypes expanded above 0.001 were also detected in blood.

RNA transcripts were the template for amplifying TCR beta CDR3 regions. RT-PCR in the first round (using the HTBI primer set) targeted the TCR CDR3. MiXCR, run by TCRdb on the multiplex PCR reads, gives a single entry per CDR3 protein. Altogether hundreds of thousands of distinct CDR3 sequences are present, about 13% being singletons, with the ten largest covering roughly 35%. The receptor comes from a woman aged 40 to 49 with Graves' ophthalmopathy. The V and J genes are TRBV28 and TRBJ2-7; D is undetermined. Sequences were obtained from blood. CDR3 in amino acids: CASSQIGFKLEQYF. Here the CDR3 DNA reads TGTGCCAGCAGTCAAATCGGGTTTAAACTGGAGCAGTACTTC.